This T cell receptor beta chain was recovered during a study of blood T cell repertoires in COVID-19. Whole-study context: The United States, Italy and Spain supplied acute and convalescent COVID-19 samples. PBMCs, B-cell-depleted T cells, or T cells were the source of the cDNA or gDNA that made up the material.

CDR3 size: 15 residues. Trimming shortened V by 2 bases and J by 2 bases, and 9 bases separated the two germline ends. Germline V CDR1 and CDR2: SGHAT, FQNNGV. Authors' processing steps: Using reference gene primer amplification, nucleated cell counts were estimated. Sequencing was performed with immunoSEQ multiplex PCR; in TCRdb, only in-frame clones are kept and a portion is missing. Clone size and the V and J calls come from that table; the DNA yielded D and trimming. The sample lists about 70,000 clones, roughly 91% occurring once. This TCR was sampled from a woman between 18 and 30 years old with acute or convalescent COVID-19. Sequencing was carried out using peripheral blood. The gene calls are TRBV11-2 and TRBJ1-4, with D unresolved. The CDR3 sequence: CASSLSPVTNEKLFF. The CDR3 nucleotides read TGTGCCAGCAGCTTATCACCGGTTACTAATGAAAAACTGTTTTTT.